The 21 T cell receptor beta chains reported below all come from one sample, sequenced in a study of cytomegalovirus exposure and HLA in healthy donors. PCR amplification relied on 60 Vbeta primers (plus 13 Jbeta primers). TCRdb's table, derived via immunoSEQ multiplex PCR, lists solely in-frame clones and lacks some. Among under 200,000 clones listed, around 75% were seen once. The sample taken for sequencing was PBMCs. The receptors derive from a woman between 40 and 55 years old in good health and CMV-seropositive.

This chain uses TRBV19 with TRBJ2-7; TRBD1 is a possible D gene (5 bases). Germline CDR1 LNHDA, CDR2 SQIVND (reference sequence). Deletions cut 3 bases from V and 0 bases from J, with 12 bases between. The CDR3 consists of 15 residues. The CDR3 loop reads CASSMGHATSYEQYF. CDR3 sequence (DNA): TGTGCCAGTAGTATGGGGCACGCCACCTCCTACGAGCAGTACTTC.

The chain couples TRBV7-2 to TRBJ2-5; D may be TRBD2 (6 bases). Germline V gives CDR1 SGHTA, CDR2 FQGNSA. With 2 bases removed from V and 0 bases from J, the gap between germline ends came to 16 bases. This CDR3 spans 17 amino acids. CDR3 in amino acids: CASSLQDVLAYQETQYF. The CDR3 DNA reads as TGTGCCAGCAGCTTACAGGACGTTCTAGCGTACCAAGAGACCCAGTACTTC.

The rearrangement links TRBV7-8 to TRBJ1-1; D is undetermined. The CDR3 length is 16 residues. V shed 1 base and J shed 0 bases, with 12 bases lying between them. Germline CDR1 SGHVS, CDR2 FQNEAQ. The CDR3 loop is CASSLVGSPMNTEAFF. The CDR3 DNA reads as TGTGCCAGCAGCTTAGTGGGCAGTCCCATGAACACTGAAGCTTTCTTT.

This chain connects TRBV7-2 to TRBJ2-3; unclear D gene. The germline V gene encodes CDR1 SGHTA and CDR2 FQGNSA. This CDR3 is 12 amino acids long. Trimming stripped 2 bases from V and 6 bases from J, with 6 bases between. CDR3 protein: CASSLFSDTQYF. DNA of the CDR3: TGTGCCAGCAGCTTATTTTCGGATACGCAGTATTTT.

V usage is TRBV19 and J usage is TRBJ1-5; 7 bases agree with TRBD1. Germline CDR1 is LNHDA and CDR2 is SQIVND (reference sequence). The V segment lost 3 bases and the J segment 2 bases; nucleotides outside the gene matches: 4. This CDR3 spans 15 amino acids. CDR3 protein: CASSIETGGNQPQHF. The CDR3 DNA reads TGTGCCAGTAGTATCGAAACAGGGGGCAATCAGCCCCAGCATTTT.

The chain recombines TRBV11-3 with TRBJ2-2; TRBD2 agrees at 8 bases. This CDR3 has 15 residues. V dropped 4 bases and J dropped 6; count of bases not matched to a gene: 7. Looked up from germline, CDR1 is SGHNT and CDR2 is YENEEA. The CDR3 sequence is CASSSGTSSSGELFF. The DNA for the CDR3 is TGTGCCAGCAGCTCCGGGACTAGTTCATCCGGGGAGCTGTTTTTT.

V is TRBV6-5 and J is TRBJ1-5; D may be TRBD1 (6 bases). Germline loops: CDR1 MNHEY, CDR2 SVGAGI. The length of the CDR3 is 14 residues. With 6 bases removed from V and 5 bases from J, the gap between germline ends came to 14 bases. Written as DNA, the CDR3 is TGTGCCAGCAGACCTCACAGGGACGATCAGCCCCAGCATTTT. It yields the protein CASRPHRDDQPQHF.

This chain connects TRBV16 to TRBJ2-1; the D gene is possibly TRBD2 (6 bases). V was pared by 4 bases and J by 7 bases, with 8 bases between. Germline V CDR1 and CDR2: KGHSY, FQNENV. The CDR3 is made up of 12 amino acids. DNA for the CDR3: TGTGCCAGCAGCCGGGACTTTAATGAGCAGTTCTTC. It encodes CASSRDFNEQFF.

DNA of the CDR3: TGCGCCAGCAGCTTGTCCCCTAGCGGGAGGGGTGAGCAGTTCTTC. Translating gives CASSLSPSGRGEQFF. J is TRBJ2-1 and V is TRBV5-1; 12 nucleotides line up with TRBD2. Germline assignment: CDR1 SGHRS and CDR2 YFSETQ. The V segment lost 1 base and the J segment 9 bases; nucleotides outside the gene matches: 5. This CDR3 contains 15 residues.

The V and J genes are TRBV19 and TRBJ2-5; 11 bases line up with TRBD2. V shed 6 bases, J shed 3 bases, and the junction held 9 bases outside the gene matches. The CDR3 spans 16 residues. Per the germline V gene, CDR1 is LNHDA and CDR2 is SQIVND (reference sequence). In DNA form, the CDR3 reads TGTGCCAGTAGCCCCCGGGGACTAGCGGTAGAAGAGACCCAGTACTTC. Translating it yields CASSPRGLAVEETQYF.

The table lists this clone with a few counts. The V gene is TRBV11-2, the J gene TRBJ2-3; the D gene is possibly TRBD2 (6 bases). V lost 0 bases and J 2 bases, leaving 9 bases between the germline ends. This CDR3 is 15 amino acids long. Looked up from germline, CDR1 is SGHAT and CDR2 is FQNNGV. In DNA, the CDR3 is TGTGCCAGCAGCTTAGATAGCGGCCCCACAGATACGCAGTATTTT. Its translation is CASSLDSGPTDTQYF.

A single count supports this clone. The rearrangement uses TRBV6-1 and TRBJ2-3, with 11 positions matching TRBD2. The CDR3 sequence is 17 residues long. The J segment lost 0 bases and the V segment lost 4 bases, leaving 6 bases of the junction unmatched. Germline assignment: CDR1 MNHNS and CDR2 SASEGT. DNA for the CDR3: TGTGCCAGCAGTGCCGGTAGCGGGAGGGTCAGCACAGATACGCAGTATTTT. As protein: CASSAGSGRVSTDTQYF.

The rearrangement joins TRBV5-4 to TRBJ2-4; weak D call: TRBD2 (6 bases). Trimming removed 1 base from V and 7 bases from J, with 12 bases in between. Germline V gene data show CDR1 as SGHNT and CDR2 as YYREEE (reference sequence). The CDR3 contains 14 residues. The CDR3 spells CASSLSGGYNIQYF. CDR3 bases: TGTGCCAGCAGCTTGAGTGGGGGGTATAACATTCAGTACTTC.

V usage is TRBV28 and J usage is TRBJ1-4; tentative D call: TRBD1 (5 bases). Germline lookup yields CDR1 MDHEN and CDR2 SYDVKM. Between the trimmed V and J ends, which lost 8 bases and 10 bases, there was a span of 20 bases. The length of the CDR3 is 14 residues. The CDR3 sequence: CASANRNSVSKLFF. The CDR3 DNA follows: TGTGCCAGCGCCAACAGGAACAGCGTGTCAAAACTGTTTTTT. Complete variable domain (other parts from reference TRBV28 and TRBJ1-4): DVKVTQSSRYLVKRTGEKVFLECVQDMDHENMFWYRQDPGLGLRLIYFSYDVKMKEKGDIPEGYSVSREKKERFSLILESASTNQTSMYLCASANRNSVSKLFFGSGTQLSVL.

This chain links TRBV2 with TRBJ2-1; D ambiguous. Per germline, CDR1 SNHLY and CDR2 FYNNEI. Trimming took 1 base from V and 0 from J, leaving 10 bases between them. This CDR3 region has 16 residues. CDR3 region: CASSEDGEDSYNEQFF. Written as DNA, the CDR3 is TGTGCCAGCAGTGAAGACGGAGAGGACTCCTACAATGAGCAGTTCTTC.

This chain uses TRBV28 with TRBJ2-2; TRBD2 matches at 11 bases. This CDR3 contains 16 residues. The V gene end was trimmed by 7 bases and the J gene end by 7 bases; junction bases not matched to a gene: 11. Germline V lookup: CDR1 MDHEN, CDR2 SYDVKM. The CDR3 region has the DNA TGTGCCAGCAAGTTCGTAGCGGGAGGGCCCATCGGGGAGCTGTTTTTT. Its protein is CASKFVAGGPIGELFF.

The chain recombines TRBV6-1 with TRBJ2-5; TRBD1 agrees at 9 bases. CDR3 length equals 15 residues. The V gene end was trimmed by 4 bases and the J gene end by 2 bases; junction bases not matched to a gene: 5. Germline V gives CDR1 MNHNS, CDR2 SASEGT. The CDR3: CASSVSGQGQETQYF. Written as DNA, the CDR3 is TGTGCCAGCAGTGTCTCGGGACAGGGTCAAGAGACCCAGTACTTC.

The genes are TRBV11-2 and TRBJ2-7; 10 bases map to TRBD1. CDR1 is SGHAT, CDR2 FQNNGV, per germline. V gave up 4 bases and J gave up 3 bases; unmatched junction bases: 6. The CDR3 has 15 amino acids. The CDR3 DNA reads as TGTGCCAGCAGCTACTCGACAGGGGGCTTCTACGAGCAGTACTTC. Translation: CASSYSTGGFYEQYF.

This chain links TRBV28 with TRBJ1-1; D remains unclear. CDR1 is MDHEN, CDR2 SYDVKM, per germline. The V and J ends lost 5 bases and 1 base respectively, with 20 bases between them. This CDR3 spans 17 amino acids. CDR3 in amino acids: CASSPYHLFRQNTEAFF. The DNA for the CDR3 is TGTGCCAGCAGTCCTTACCACCTATTCCGACAGAACACTGAAGCTTTCTTT.

The V gene is TRBV27, the J gene TRBJ1-1; TRBD1 agrees at 12 bases. The CDR3 loop spans 15 amino acids. Germline V CDR1 and CDR2: MNHEY, SMNVEV (reference sequence). Trimming removed 4 bases from V and 5 bases from J; junction bases left unmatched: 5. The CDR3 DNA reads as TGTGCCAGCAGTTCGGGGACAGGGGGCAGGACTGAAGCTTTCTTT. Protein: CASSSGTGGRTEAFF.

V gene TRBV4-1 combines with J gene TRBJ2-1; 7 positions match TRBD2. V shed 3 bases, J shed 0 bases, and the junction held 11 bases outside the gene matches. CDR3 length: 18 residues. Germline V gene data show CDR1 as MGHRA and CDR2 as YSYEKL. CDR3 coding DNA: TGCGCCAGCAGCCATAGGGAGACGGGAGGTAACTCCTACAATGAGCAGTTCTTC. It is translated as CASSHRETGGNSYNEQFF.